The T cell receptor beta chain under discussion was sequenced for a study of blood T cell repertoires in COVID-19. On the study more broadly: Acute-phase and convalescent COVID-19 samples originated in the United States, Italy and Spain. Sample material is recorded as cDNA or gDNA derived from T cells, B-cell-depleted T cells, or PBMCs.

V gave up 0 bases and J gave up 0 bases; unmatched junction bases: 5. CDR1 is LGHNA, CDR2 YNFKEQ, per germline. The CDR3 runs to 16 residues. The table lists this clone with a count of one. Per the original methods: Reference gene primer amplification in the assay estimated nucleated cell counts. Method: immunoSEQ multiplex PCR; TCRdb's copy keeps in-frame clones and lacks some. The V and J calls and the clone size are those of that table, but D and trimming were determined from the DNA. The sample contains some 83,000 clones, about 78% of which appear only once. The sample was peripheral blood. This clonotype was obtained from a woman older than 75 with acute or convalescent COVID-19. V is TRBV4-2 and J is TRBJ2-7; 7 bases fit TRBD1. The CDR3 region is CASSQDTGQSSYEQYF. In DNA form, the CDR3 reads TGTGCCAGCAGCCAAGATACGGGACAGAGCTCCTACGAGCAGTACTTC.